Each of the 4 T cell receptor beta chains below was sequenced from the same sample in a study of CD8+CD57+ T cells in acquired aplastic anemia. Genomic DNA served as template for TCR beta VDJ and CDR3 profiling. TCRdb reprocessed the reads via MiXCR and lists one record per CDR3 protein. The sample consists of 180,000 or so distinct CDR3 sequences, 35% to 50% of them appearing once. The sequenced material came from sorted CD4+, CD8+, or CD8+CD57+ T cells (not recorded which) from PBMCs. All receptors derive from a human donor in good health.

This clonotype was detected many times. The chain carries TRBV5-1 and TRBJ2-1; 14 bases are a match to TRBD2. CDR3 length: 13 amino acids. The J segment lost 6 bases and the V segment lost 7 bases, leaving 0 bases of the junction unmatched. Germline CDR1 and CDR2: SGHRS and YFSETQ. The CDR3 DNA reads TGCGCCAGCGGACTAGCGGGAGGCAATGAGCAGTTCTTC. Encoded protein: CASGLAGGNEQFF.

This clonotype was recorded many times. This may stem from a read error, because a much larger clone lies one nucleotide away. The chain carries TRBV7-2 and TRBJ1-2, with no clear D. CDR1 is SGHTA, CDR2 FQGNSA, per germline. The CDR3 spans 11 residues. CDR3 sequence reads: CASSSNYGYIF. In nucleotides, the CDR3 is TGTGCCAGCAGCTCAAACTATGGCTACATCTTC.

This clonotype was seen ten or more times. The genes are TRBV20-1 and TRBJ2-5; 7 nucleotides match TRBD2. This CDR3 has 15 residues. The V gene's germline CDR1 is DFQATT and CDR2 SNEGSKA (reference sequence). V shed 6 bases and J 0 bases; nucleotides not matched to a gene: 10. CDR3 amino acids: CSATRGGSNQETQYF. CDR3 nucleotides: TGCAGTGCAACCCGGGGCGGGAGTAACCAAGAGACCCAGTACTTC.

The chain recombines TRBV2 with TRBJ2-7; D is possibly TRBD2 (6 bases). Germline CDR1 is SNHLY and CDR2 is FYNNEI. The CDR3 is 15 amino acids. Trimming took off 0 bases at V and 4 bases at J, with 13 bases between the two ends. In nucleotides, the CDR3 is TGTGCCAGCAGTGAAGCGGGCGGGAATCAGTACGAGCAGTACTTC. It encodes CASSEAGGNQYEQYF.